This T cell receptor beta chain was sequenced in a study of cytomegalovirus exposure and HLA in healthy donors (dated by TCRdb to the late 2010s). Notes on the research overall: According to an earlier analysis of a few hundred of the donors, 150 million to 200 million T cells yielded some 120 million unique TCR beta sequences and around 300 Gb of sequence data. Of the 300 to 500 genotyped donors, 75% to 85% were placed in the genetic ancestry cluster associated with self-reported Caucasian donors. To study patterns of TCR occurrence, a later analysis re-analyzed previously published TCR beta repertoires from 666 donors and added high-resolution HLA genotyping. Rather than using new phenotypic data, the later analysis identified candidate immune exposures from TCR beta sequences and from how often those sequences occurred across donors. Besides the first cohort of approximately 710 subjects, a separate validation cohort made up of 120 different subjects was used. The study profiled the T cell repertoires of under 850 subjects by immunosequencing and related them to cytomegalovirus serostatus. The aim of the study was to test whether cataloging public T cell receptors could identify signatures of past pathogen exposure. Roughly 5 DR-DQ haplotypes were handled as single units for association and clustering because linkage in the cohort was strong. Genome-wide SNP genotypes for about 60% of the 666 donors were used in a later genetic analysis, which treated that subset as a discovery cohort. Around 320 gigabases of sequencing data and approximately 84 million unique TCR sequences were included in an early release covering under 650 HLA-typed donors. Donor age, sex, ethnicity and CMV serostatus were compiled together with the repertoire data. An earlier analysis of some 600 of the donors applied high-throughput TCR beta sequencing to assess whether each TCR beta V gene segment acted as functional or pseudogenic. High-throughput TCR immunosequencing, statistical association of individual TCRs with disease status, and machine learning were combined to predict cytomegalovirus infection status. On average, about 200,000 unique TCR beta nucleotide sequences were sequenced per donor among 398 genotyped donors of the cohort, with roughly 19% of those sequences being non-productive. HLA typing included class I and class II loci at four-digit resolution. Typing coverage differed by locus: A, B, C, DRB1 and DQB1 were typed in roughly 620-630 donors, DQA1 in about 500, DPA1 in around 610, and DPB1 in 472. All discovery cohort repertoires had been generated using a single sequencing platform.

The receptor library was made with the immunoSEQ multiplex PCR assay. The multiplex PCR relied on a mix of 60 forward primers for TCR Vbeta segments and 13 reverse primers for TCR Jbeta segments. A multiplex PCR assay on genomic DNA amplified the CDR3 region of rearranged TCR beta genes. On the Illumina HiSeq System, the amplified TCR beta libraries were sequenced as 87-base-pair reads. Under the source paper's analysis protocol: A later analysis counted about 82 million unique TCR beta chains across the 550 to 750 repertoires, and some 11 million of these chains were shared by at least two donors. To remove PCR and sequencing errors, raw reads were error-corrected and collapsed into unique sequences using a nearest-neighbor algorithm that merged closely related sequences. Alignment of CDR3 sequences to IMGT reference sequences was used to assign V, D and J gene segments. For a sequence to be retained, a match of at least six nucleotides was required to both a V gene segment and a J gene segment. A rearrangement counted as productive if the CDR3 had no stop codons and remained in frame with V and J, and every other rearrangement counted as non-productive. CDR3 was defined according to IMGT convention as the region running from the second conserved V-encoded cysteine to the conserved J-encoded phenylalanine. In an earlier analysis of more than 550 of the donors, sequences lacking an unambiguous match to a single V gene segment were excluded. In an earlier analysis of 587 of the donors, V segments were called functional above 56.7% productive rearrangements and were called segregating when the between-donor standard deviation exceeded 5%. A statistical classification framework was developed to diagnose cytomegalovirus status using the catalog of TCR beta chain sequences. In a later analysis, TCR nucleotide sequences were compared against IMGT/GENE-DB human TR gene sequences so that V and J genes could be assigned. A later analysis assigned CDR3 sequences and most-parsimonious VDJ recombination scenarios with the TCRdist pipeline. In a later analysis, every TCR beta chain was defined by the combination of its CDR3 amino acid sequence and its V-gene family, and reads without a unique V-gene family were dropped. A later analysis removed 600 or so highly shared, low-generation-probability nucleotide sequences to deal with suspected cross-contamination and a sequencing artifact. In a later analysis, a clonal expansion index was calculated for each public chain from normalized within-repertoire ranks of inferred template counts. Generation probabilities in a later analysis came from a VDJ recombination model fitted to out-of-frame rearrangements, and those results were checked against IGoR. A later analysis scored TCR-TCR, TCR-HLA and TCR-CMV co-occurrence with hypergeometric tests, applying a repertoire-size bias correction to TCR pairs. False discovery rates were estimated in a later analysis by permuting HLA or CMV assignments 20 times. A later analysis grouped co-occurring TCRs with DBSCAN, adding TCRdist sequence similarity when clustering within HLA-allele-positive subsets. For co-occurrence clustering, repertoires with fewer than 30,000 or more than 120,000 public chains were excluded, along with five or six repertoires with anomalous nucleotide sharing. This is the immuneACCESS table as TCRdb keeps it, with only in-frame sequences that have V and J called. A part of the clones is gone; compared with another copy, unresolved V genes explain less than half, and the rest is unexplained. That table is the source of V, J and clone size, and D and trimming were worked out from the DNA. This sample holds around 150,000 clones; about three quarters were observed only once. The ten largest clonotypes hold over 1.2% of the sample.

Results and caveats for the whole study, not just this receptor: In a later genetic analysis, fewer N-insertions in productive TCRs were reported among donors in an Asian-associated ancestry cluster than the 666-donor mean. Presence/absence analyses assumed roughly uniform sequencing depth across donors, an assumption that may not hold. A cluster of highly shared sequence variants was judged likely to represent a technical artifact of the sequencing pipeline. A later analysis associated 16,951 TCR beta sequences with specific HLA alleles at a false discovery rate of 0.05. The earlier analysis of fewer than 750 of the donors excluded about 16 rarely observed V segments, including chromosome 9 orphons, because counts were too low. A later analysis found that most CMV-associated TCR beta chains appeared HLA-restricted, with HLA associations seemingly driven largely by CMV exposure. Cytomegalovirus status was reported to be diagnosed by the classifier with high specificity and sensitivity in both the original and validation cohorts. CMV serostatus was the only immune exposure information available for the cohort. Some IMGT-functional V segments, including TRBV6-2 and TRBV6-3, could not be distinguished by the 87-base-pair reads and were therefore excluded. Correlated functional status among segregating V segments might be attributable to linkage disequilibrium, but an unknown experimental factor could not be ruled out. It was suggested by the authors that the approach could potentially be generalized to other disease states and immunological phenotypes. In a later analysis, several top co-occurrence clusters were reported to appear linked to parvovirus B19, influenza, CMV and Epstein-Barr virus. Only TCR beta chains were sequenced in this cohort, and the absence of alpha or paired-chain data limited detectable features. Broadly in line with IMGT annotations, most TCR beta V segments showed up in productive rearrangements about 87% or about 30% of the time in an earlier analysis of around 600 of the donors. A further reported finding was that TCR beta sequences accurately predicted the HLA-A and HLA-B alleles for most subjects in the first cohort. In a later analysis, HLA-associated TCR beta chains were found to be more clonally expanded and to have lower generation probabilities than equally common non-associated chains. HLA typing was unavailable for some donors at each locus, so association tests used only the typed subset. The study gave a list of around 170 TCR beta chains associated with cytomegalovirus. When HLA alleles, especially DR and DQ, strongly co-occurred, attributing TCR associations to individual alleles was difficult. Three of the identified cytomegalovirus-associated TCR beta chains were confirmed in vitro to be specific for cytomegalovirus antigens. Across donors, most TCR sequences were observed very rarely, whereas some public TCRs were present in many individuals. According to a later analysis, TCR association rates differed among HLA loci, with DRB1 alleles showing the most associated TCRs and HLA-C alleles showing the fewest. An association between a missense DCLRE1C variant and V-gene and J-gene trimming of TCR beta chains was found in a later genetic analysis and replicated in an independent cohort.

The CDR3 covers 13 residues, taking in both the cysteine and the phenylalanine. The retained sequence is limited to the CDR3, 39 bases, with the frame set at the first base. The V end gives up 6 bases and the J end 15 bases, leaving 11 bases in the junction not matched to a gene. For CDR1 and CDR2, the germline V gene lists MDHEN and SYDVKM. The cohort was made up of about 610 healthy bone marrow donors. All cohort members were sampled while nominally healthy, although unrecorded immune exposures were likely present. The donor was CMV seronegative and belonged to the group of 320 or so seronegative cohort members. A peripheral blood sample was collected from each donor, and TCR beta sequencing was performed on peripheral blood mononuclear cells. The Qiagen DNeasy Blood Extraction Kit was used to extract genomic DNA from the blood cell samples. To note about this clone: The antigen it recognizes is unknown. Per-base quality was not reported, and no clone a single base away is much larger than it.

The specimen sequenced was PBMCs. This chain joins TRBV28 to TRBJ1-6; 7 junctional bases match TRBD1. The sequence was collected from a man between 18 and 29 years old in good health and CMV-seronegative. CDR3 region: CASSPQTGVLLHF. At the DNA level, the sequence is TGTGCCAGCAGCCCCCAAACAGGGGTACTCCTCCACTTT.